This T cell receptor beta chain appears in the sequencing data of a study of shared clonotypes between healthy human individuals. Study summary: Each donor's CD4 naive and CD4 memory cells filled three plates apiece, CD8 naive two, and CD8 memory one.

Assay: immunoSEQ multiplex PCR; the TCRdb copy retains only in-frame clones and omits some. The sample lists approximately 100,000 clones, over 65% occurring once. None of the donors, who were healthy HIV-negative adults, had recently had acute infections or vaccinations. CD8 memory was a combination of CD45RO+ cells and CCR7-negative CD45RA+ TemRA cells. The CDR3 loop spans 17 amino acids. Germline V gives CDR1 PRHDT, CDR2 FYEKMQ (reference sequence). Deletions cut 6 bases from V and 3 bases from J, with 24 bases between. The receptor was isolated from a woman aged 30 to 39 in good health. Specimen: memory CD8+ T cells sorted from blood. The subset was: CD45RO+ cells pooled with CCR7-negative TemRA cells. This chain joins TRBV13 and TRBJ2-7; D possibly corresponds to TRBD1 (6 bases). This CDR3 reads CASRLLGTPDSDYEQYF. CDR3 nucleotide sequence: TGTGCCAGCAGGCTGCTTGGAACCCCGGACAGCGACTACGAGCAGTACTTC. The full variable domain, rest sourced from reference TRBV13 and TRBJ2-7, is AAGVIQSPRHLIKEKRETATLKCYPIPRHDTVYWYQQGPGQDPQFLISFYEKMQSDKGSIPDRFSAQQFSDYHSELNMSSLELGDSALYFCASRLLGTPDSDYEQYFGPGTRLTVT.